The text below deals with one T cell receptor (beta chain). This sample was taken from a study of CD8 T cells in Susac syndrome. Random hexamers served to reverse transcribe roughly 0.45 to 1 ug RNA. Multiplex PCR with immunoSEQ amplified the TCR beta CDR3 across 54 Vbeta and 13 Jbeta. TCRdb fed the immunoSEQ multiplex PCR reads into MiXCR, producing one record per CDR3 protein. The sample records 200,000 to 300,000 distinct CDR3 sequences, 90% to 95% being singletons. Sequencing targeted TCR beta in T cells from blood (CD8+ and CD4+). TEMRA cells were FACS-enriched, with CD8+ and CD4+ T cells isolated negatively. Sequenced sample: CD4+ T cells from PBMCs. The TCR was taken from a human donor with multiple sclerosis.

The chain's CDR3 is CSASNRGQYTEAFF. CDR3 nucleotide sequence: TGCAGTGCTAGTAACAGGGGGCAGTACACTGAAGCTTTCTTT. The chain uses TRBV20-1 and TRBJ1-1, with 9 positions matching TRBD1. Germline assignment: CDR1 DFQATT and CDR2 SNEGSKA (reference sequence). This CDR3 is built from 14 residues. V was clipped by 3 bases and J by 3 bases; unmatched bases: 5.